These T cell receptor beta chains were read from a single sample in a study of T cell changes during pregnancy in multiple sclerosis. Method: immunoSEQ multiplex PCR; TCRdb's copy keeps in-frame clones and lacks some. The sample holds roughly 74,000 clones, more than 85% seen once. Sample: peripheral blood, taken before pregnancy. The receptors were sampled from a female donor with multiple sclerosis, enrolled in a pregnancy study. Each CDR3 is given with its conserved first and last residue. The listing skips clone size in some rows; elsewhere it reads once, few, many or a size class.

cdr3_aa cdr3_length j_call v_call clone_size
CSVEPRAGHRRNTQYF 16 TRBJ2-3 TRBV29-1 .
CASSTDRSTEAFF 13 TRBJ1-1 TRBV4-3 once
CASSRDGNTDTQYF 14 TRBJ2-3 TRBV6-6 .
CASSGSARGGSLYEQYF 17 TRBJ2-7 TRBV6-1 .
CASSPTGSGANVLTF 15 TRBJ2-6 TRBV5-8 .
CASSPQGGRGYTF 13 TRBJ1-2 TRBV27 .
CASSPRAERPNTGELFF 17 TRBJ2-2 TRBV14 .
CASSPVPRVSGANVLTF 17 TRBJ2-6 TRBV18 .
CASSLAGSSYNEQFF 15 TRBJ2-1 TRBV5-8 .
CASSLGIAGGRTDTQYF 17 TRBJ2-3 TRBV7-8 once
CASSALLGQRYGYTF 15 TRBJ1-2 TRBV11-2 .
CSASNGDTQYF 11 TRBJ2-3 TRBV20-1 .
CASSISSGSLNEQYF 15 TRBJ2-7 TRBV19 medium-sized
CARDRETRNEQYF 13 TRBJ2-7 TRBV30 .
CASSGGLPPGWEQYF 15 TRBJ2-7 TRBV5-1 .
CASSLGQGDYGYTF 14 TRBJ1-2 TRBV5-6 few
CASSLVSTGANYEQYF 16 TRBJ2-7 TRBV7-9 few
CASSRTSGGLYNEQFF 16 TRBJ2-1 TRBV4-2 .
CASSEAGVRSNIQYF 15 TRBJ2-4 TRBV7-2 .
CASSLGRGIFTSYEQYF 17 TRBJ2-7 TRBV7-9 .
CASSHSGRGWNYGYTF 16 TRBJ1-2 TRBV14 .
CASRPDRGRNSYGYTF 16 TRBJ1-2 TRBV4-2 .
CASSVKVGNTEAFF 14 TRBJ1-1 TRBV9 once
CASSDLQGVTLFF 13 TRBJ2-2 TRBV25-1 .
CAWSVSPHRASNQPQHF 17 TRBJ1-5 TRBV30 .
CATSSRLGTGPDTQYF 16 TRBJ2-3 TRBV15 .
CASSPRPPGGKLFF 14 TRBJ1-4 TRBV11-2 once
CASSYSTAGLPPLHF 15 TRBJ1-6 TRBV6-5 once
CASSLTRDTAYTF 13 TRBJ1-2 TRBV5-6 .
CASSRSYGQSMNTEAFF 17 TRBJ1-1 TRBV19 few
CASSPGGGLGNTIYF 15 TRBJ1-3 TRBV6-6 .
CASHGGGVTSSPLHF 15 TRBJ1-6 TRBV6-1 few
CASSGPGTASYEQYF 15 TRBJ2-7 TRBV6-1 .